The 5 T cell receptor beta chains below all came from one sample that was sequenced in a study of molecular identifiers for immune sequencing clone quantification. One entry per CDR3 protein, called by TCRdb with MiXCR from the PCR reads. The sample shows about 320,000 distinct CDR3 sequences, about a quarter of them seen only once. Source material: naive CD8+ T cells from blood, with Jurkat cell RNA spiked in. As to subset: FACS-sorted CD8+CD4-CCR7+CD45RA+ naive T cells. These receptor sequences come from a human donor in good health. Some libraries in this study had Jurkat cell RNA spiked in.

This clonotype was detected many times. The CDR3 loop reads CASSSVAGGFNEQFF. CDR3 DNA sequence: TGTGCCAGCAGCTCCGTAGCGGGAGGTTTCAATGAGCAGTTCTTC. This rearrangement joins TRBV7-9 to TRBJ2-1; 10 bases are shared with TRBD2. The CDR3 extends over 15 amino acids. Trimming removed 4 bases from V and 6 bases from J; junction bases left unmatched: 6. Germline loops: CDR1 SEHNR, CDR2 FQNEAQ (reference sequence).

This clonotype has at least ten counts. This chain connects TRBV6-5 to TRBJ2-7, with D tentatively TRBD1 (6 bases). This CDR3 is 12 amino acids long. Germline-derived CDR1 and CDR2 are MNHEY and SVGAGI. The germline V and J ends were trimmed by 0 bases and 12 bases, with 12 bases remaining between them. Written as DNA, the CDR3 is TGTGCCAGCAGTTACTCGGGGGCCCGCTGGTACTTC. Protein sequence: CASSYSGARWYF.

This clonotype was seen just once. The chain is built from TRBV10-2 and TRBJ2-7; D call uncertain. Trimming removed 0 bases at V and 0 bases at J, with 6 bases between. Germline lookup yields CDR1 WSHSY and CDR2 SAAADI. This CDR3 is built from 14 residues. The CDR3 DNA is TGCGCCAGCAGTGAGTCAGTTAACTCCTACGAGCAGTACTTC. Residues: CASSESVNSYEQYF.

Only one count was recorded for this clonotype. Given a much more abundant clone one base away, this may be a read error. The chain is built from TRBV4-3 and TRBJ1-1; D is possibly TRBD1 (6 bases). Trimming shortened V by 0 bases and J by 1 base, and 9 bases separated the two germline ends. The CDR3 runs to 15 residues. The germline V gene has CDR1 LGHNA and CDR2 YSLEER. The CDR3 bases are TGCGCCAGCAGCCAAGATTGGGGACAGAACACTGAAGCTTTCTTT. Translation gives CASSQDWGQNTEAFF.

The J gene is TRBJ2-7, the V gene TRBV7-9, with a weak D call TRBD2 (6 bases). The CDR3 has 13 residues. The V gene lost 7 bases and the J gene lost 4 bases, with 14 bases spanning the gap. CDR1 SEHNR and CDR2 FQNEAQ come from the germline V gene (reference sequence). Here the CDR3 DNA reads TGTGCCAGCAACTCCCGGGGGAGATACGAGCAGTACTTC. Protein product: CASNSRGRYEQYF. The entire variable domain, with the rest obtained from reference TRBV7-9 and TRBJ2-7, is as follows: DTGVSQNPRHKITKRGQNVTFRCDPISEHNRLYWYRQTLGQGPEFLTYFQNEAQLEKSRLLSDRFSAERPKGSFSTLEIQRTEQGDSAMYLCASNSRGRYEQYFGPGTRLTVT.